The clone carrying this T cell receptor beta chain was recorded many times. The antigen is unknown. This sample is drawn from a study of T cells in Graves' hyperthyroidism and ophthalmopathy. General study findings and limits: Ophthalmopathy was predicted by the model a median of approximately 6 months ahead of onset. Stable hyperthyroidism was told apart from ophthalmopathy by a model built on 13 V-J features.

Germline CDR1 and CDR2: MNHNS and SASEGT. Trimming stripped 7 bases from V and 3 bases from J, with 7 bases between. CDR3 size: 11 residues. There were TCR beta CDR3 regions amplified from RNA transcripts. Carried out on the TCR CDR3, a first-round RT-PCR used the HTBI primer set. Via MiXCR, TCRdb re-called the multiplex PCR reads, giving one row per CDR3 protein. This sample carries hundreds of thousands of distinct CDR3 sequences, around 13% of them seen once, and the ten largest clones take roughly an eighth. A NOSPECS grade of at least 4, a Clinical Activity Score of at least 3 and duration under 3 months were recorded in ophthalmopathy patients. Any patient presenting with uncontrolled infection, other autoimmune disease, pregnancy or lactation was left out.

The chain recombines TRBV6-1 with TRBJ2-7, with TRBD1 as a possible D gene (6 bases). The sample taken for sequencing was blood. The receptor was derived from a woman aged 50 to 60 with Graves' ophthalmopathy. CDR3 amino acids: CASNRDYEQYF. DNA of the CDR3: TGTGCCAGCAACAGGGACTACGAGCAGTACTTC.